Following are 2 T cell receptor beta chains from one sample sequenced in a study of cytomegalovirus exposure and HLA in healthy donors. The method was immunoSEQ multiplex PCR; TCRdb's version includes in-frame clones alone and lacks a portion of them. The sample has more than 150,000 clones, more than 80% seen once. Material for sequencing was PBMCs. The receptors come from a man younger than 35 in good health and CMV-seropositive.

This clone was detected once. This chain uses TRBV10-3 with TRBJ2-7; 11 nucleotides agree with TRBD2. V lost 9 bases to trimming and J lost 1 base; unmatched junction nucleotides: 8. This CDR3 has 15 residues. Germline CDR1 and CDR2: ENHRY and SYGVKD. CDR3: CAISSTSGTSYEQYF. CDR3 DNA sequence: TGTGCCATATCATCGACTAGCGGGACGTCCTACGAGCAGTACTTC.

J is TRBJ2-3 and V is TRBV19; TRBD2 aligns across 9 bases. Unmatched junction bases numbered 5, after V lost 5 bases and J lost 2 bases. This CDR3 contains 15 residues. Per the germline V gene, CDR1 is LNHDA and CDR2 is SQIVND (reference sequence). The CDR3 DNA reads as TGTGCCAGTAGTTTGACTAGCGGAGACACAGATACGCAGTATTTT. Its protein product is CASSLTSGDTDTQYF. The entire variable domain, with the rest obtained from reference TRBV19 and TRBJ2-3, is as follows: DGGITQSPKYLFRKEGQNVTLSCEQNLNHDAMYWYRQDPGQGLRLIYYSQIVNDFQKGDIAEGYSVSREKKESFPLTVTSAQKNPTAFYLCASSLTSGDTDTQYFGPGTRLTVL.